This TCR beta chain stems from a study of blood T cell repertoires in COVID-19. Whole-study context: From the United States, Italy and Spain came samples of acute and convalescent COVID-19. Nucleic acid was either cDNA or gDNA, and it came from T cells, B-cell-depleted T cells, or PBMCs.

Trimming removed 0 bases from V and 4 bases from J, with 13 bases in between. Germline-derived CDR1 and CDR2 are SGHAT and FQNNGV. CDR3 size: 16 residues. In the authors' workflow: Using reference gene primer amplification, nucleated cell counts were estimated. The table came from immunoSEQ multiplex PCR; TCRdb's copy has only in-frame clones and leaves some out. V, J and clone size derive from that table, while D and trimming were established from the DNA sequence. The sample holds about 140,000 clones, roughly 89% seen once. The sequenced sample was peripheral blood. The clonotype was recovered from a woman between 45 and 60 years old with acute or convalescent COVID-19. The chain combines TRBV11-2 with TRBJ2-1, with a weak D call TRBD2 (6 bases). CDR3 region: CASSLDEEGGYNEQFF. CDR3 in DNA: TGTGCCAGCAGCTTAGATGAGGAGGGTGGATACAATGAGCAGTTCTTC.